A single TCR beta chain is shown here with its context. The antigen remains unidentified. TCRdb re-derived calls from the RT-PCR reads in MiXCR, one entry per CDR3 protein. The sample holds approximately 700,000 distinct CDR3 sequences, 15% to 19% seen once. Trimming shortened V by 4 bases and J by 5 bases, and 18 bases separated the two germline ends. This CDR3 has 16 amino acids. This entry is derived from a study of response to subunit inactivated influenza vaccine. Notes on the study in general: Few additional T cells are recruited per seasonal influenza vaccination, authors suggested.

The receptor comes from a man in his fifties who received an inactivated influenza vaccine. The gene calls are TRBV12-3 or TRBV12-4 and TRBJ2-1, with a tentative D call TRBD2 (7 bases). The sample in question was PBMCs from blood, obtained 11 to 12 days after vaccination. DNA of the CDR3: TGTGCCAGCAGTTCTCACGGGGGGCACACCAACAATGAGCAGTTCTTC. As protein: CASSSHGGHTNNEQFF.